This paragraph covers one T cell receptor (beta chain) sequence. The target antigen is unknown. Germline V lookup: CDR1 SGHRS, CDR2 YFSETQ. V shed 4 bases and J shed 8 bases, with 10 bases lying between them. The CDR3 has 13 amino acids. These data are taken from a study of cytomegalovirus exposure and HLA in healthy donors. Across the study: Sequencing of 150 million to 200 million T cells in an earlier analysis found 100 million to 140 million unique TCR beta sequences.

Broader study findings: Rare TCR sequences dominated, though some public TCRs recurred in many donors. In an earlier analysis, most TCR beta V segments were productive about 87% or about 30% of the time.

PCR used 60 Vbeta primers and 13 Jbeta primers. The data were produced by immunoSEQ multiplex PCR, yet TCRdb's version contains in-frame clones alone and is incomplete. This sample's clone table lists around 200,000 clones. The TCR sequence derives from a girl aged 2 to 10 in good health and CMV-seropositive. Sequencing was carried out using PBMCs. This chain uses TRBV5-1 with TRBJ1-6; no reliable D call. The CDR3 DNA follows: TGCGCCAGCAGCCCGGAGGAGGATTCACCCCTCCACTTT. It specifies CASSPEEDSPLHF.